This T cell receptor (beta chain) was captured in a study of T cell repertoires in cytomegalovirus infection. TCRdb reanalysed the reads using MiXCR and keeps one entry per CDR3 protein. Among approximately 100,000 distinct CDR3 sequences, under 25% were seen once, and the ten largest hold around 40%. The germline CDR1 and CDR2 sequences are SGHDT and YYEEEE. The length of the CDR3 is 17 residues. The V and J ends lost 3 bases and 1 base respectively, with 19 bases between them. This chain joins TRBV5-6 and TRBJ2-5; D not certain. Sequencing was done on a sample of CD8+ T cells from PBMCs. The clonotype originates from a human donor in good health (CMV status not recorded). Some clones in this sample may be carry-over from other donors' samples. The DNA of the CDR3 is TGTGCCAGCAGCTGGGGTGGGTCCGGACGGGCCCAAGAGACCCAGTACTTC. This codes for CASSWGGSGRAQETQYF. The full variable domain, rest sourced from reference TRBV5-6 and TRBJ2-5, is DAGVTQSPTHLIKTRGQQVTLRCSPKSGHDTVSWYQQALGQGPQFIFQYYEEEERQRGNFPDRFSGHQFPNYSSELNVNALLLGDSALYLCASSWGGSGRAQETQYFGPGTRLLVL.